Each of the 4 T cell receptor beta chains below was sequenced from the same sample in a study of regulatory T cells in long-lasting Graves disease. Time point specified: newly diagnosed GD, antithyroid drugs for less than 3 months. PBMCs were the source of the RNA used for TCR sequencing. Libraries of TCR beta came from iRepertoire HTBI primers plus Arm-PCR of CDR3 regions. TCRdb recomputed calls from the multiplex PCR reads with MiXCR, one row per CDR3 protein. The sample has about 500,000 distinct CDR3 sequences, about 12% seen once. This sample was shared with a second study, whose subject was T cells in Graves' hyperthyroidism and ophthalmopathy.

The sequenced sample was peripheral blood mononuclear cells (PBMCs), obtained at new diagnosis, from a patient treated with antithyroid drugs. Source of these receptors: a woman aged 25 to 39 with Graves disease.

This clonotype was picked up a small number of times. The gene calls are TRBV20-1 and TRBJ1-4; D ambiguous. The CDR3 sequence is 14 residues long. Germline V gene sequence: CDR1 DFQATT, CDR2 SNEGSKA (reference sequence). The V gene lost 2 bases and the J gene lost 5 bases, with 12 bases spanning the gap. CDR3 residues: CSARSAGKNEKLFF. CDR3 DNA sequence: TGCAGTGCTAGATCTGCTGGCAAGAATGAAAAACTGTTTTTT.

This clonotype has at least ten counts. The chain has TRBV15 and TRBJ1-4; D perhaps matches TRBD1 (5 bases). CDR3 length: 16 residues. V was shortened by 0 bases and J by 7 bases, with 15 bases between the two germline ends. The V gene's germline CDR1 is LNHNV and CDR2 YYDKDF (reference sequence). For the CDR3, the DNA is TGTGCCACCAGCAGAGACGGGGCGTCTGGGGGTGAAAAACTGTTTTTT. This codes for CATSRDGASGGEKLFF. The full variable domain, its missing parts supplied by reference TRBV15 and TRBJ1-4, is DAMVIQNPRYQVTQFGKPVTLSCSQTLNHNVMYWYQQKSSQAPKLLFHYYDKDFNNEADTPDNFQSRRPNTSFCFLDIRSPGLGDTAMYLCATSRDGASGGEKLFFGSGTQLSVL.

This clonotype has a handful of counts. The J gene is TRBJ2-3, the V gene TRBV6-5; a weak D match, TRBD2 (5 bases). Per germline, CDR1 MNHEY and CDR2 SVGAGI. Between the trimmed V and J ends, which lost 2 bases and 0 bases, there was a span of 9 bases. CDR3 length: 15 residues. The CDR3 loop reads CASSYKPGSTDTQYF. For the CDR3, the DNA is TGTGCCAGCAGTTACAAGCCGGGAAGCACAGATACGCAGTATTTT.

This CDR3 reads CASSDGTGCNEQFF. The CDR3 DNA follows: TGTGCCAGCAGCGACGGGACAGGGTGCAATGAGCAGTTCTTC. V and J are TRBV2 and TRBJ2-5, with 9 positions matching TRBD1. The J call is uncertain, as TRBJ2-1 better fits the DNA end. The CDR3 runs 14 residues. Germline loops: CDR1 SNHLY, CDR2 FYNNEI.